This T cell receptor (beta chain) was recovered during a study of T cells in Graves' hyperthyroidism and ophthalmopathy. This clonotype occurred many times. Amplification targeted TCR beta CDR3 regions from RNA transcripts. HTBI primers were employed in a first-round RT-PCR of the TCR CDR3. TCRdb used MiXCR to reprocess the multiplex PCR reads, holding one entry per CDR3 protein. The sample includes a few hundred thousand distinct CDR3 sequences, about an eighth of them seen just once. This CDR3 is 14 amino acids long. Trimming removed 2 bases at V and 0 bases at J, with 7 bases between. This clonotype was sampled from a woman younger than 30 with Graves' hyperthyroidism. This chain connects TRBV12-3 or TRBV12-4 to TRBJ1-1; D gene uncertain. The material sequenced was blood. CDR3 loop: CASSLKRLNTEAFF. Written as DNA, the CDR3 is TGTGCCAGCAGTTTAAAGCGACTGAACACTGAAGCTTTCTTT.